The following is a TCR beta chain sequence with its context. What it recognizes is unknown. CDR3 length equals 13 residues. Germline-derived CDR1 and CDR2 are MNHEY and SMNVEV (reference sequence). Unmatched junction bases numbered 2, after V lost 6 bases and J lost 3 bases. PCR employed 60 Vbeta and 13 Jbeta primers. Source study methods: Later analysis identified roughly 82 million unique TCR beta chains, roughly 11 million shared. Repertoires were generated with immunoSEQ multiplex PCR, while TCRdb's copy carries only in-frame clones and drops some. The D gene and trimming were derived from the DNA, and the V and J assignments and clone size from that table. Its table lists 100,000 to 150,000 clones. The sample comes from a study of cytomegalovirus exposure and HLA in healthy donors. Whole-study results and caveats: Researchers catalogued roughly 150 TCR beta chains as cytomegalovirus-associated.

The gene calls are TRBV27 and TRBJ2-7; 10 nucleotides line up with TRBD1. Sequenced: PBMCs. The receptor's source is a man aged 18 to 30 in good health and CMV-seronegative. The CDR3 region is CASSWDRGYEQYF. The DNA for the CDR3 is TGTGCCAGCAGCTGGGACAGGGGCTACGAGCAGTACTTC.